This T cell receptor beta chain was profiled in a study of T-cell reconstitution after alpha-beta-depleted transplantation in children. Germline V CDR1 and CDR2: SGHRS, YFSETQ. The CDR3 loop spans 15 amino acids. Trimming shortened V by 0 bases and J by 0 bases, and 7 bases separated the two germline ends. This clonotype was detected a few times. During its preparation, the TCRbeta library received unique molecular identifiers. TCRdb re-called the PCR reads with MiXCR, one entry per CDR3 protein. The table has 700,000 to 950,000 distinct CDR3 sequences, roughly 15% seen once. This specimen consisted of PBMCs, mostly from graft donor cells, obtained 360 days after TCRalphabeta/CD19-depleted stem cell transplant. This rearrangement joins TRBV5-1 to TRBJ2-1; no reliable D call. This receptor was identified in a male patient aged 10 to 17 who had a stem cell transplant for acute lymphoblastic leukemia, so the T cells may come from the graft donor. In DNA, the CDR3 is TGCGCCAGCAGCTTGGAGGCTACCTCCTACAATGAGCAGTTCTTC. Translated: CASSLEATSYNEQFF.